The clone carrying this T cell receptor beta chain was picked up many times. This sample is part of a study of response to subunit inactivated influenza vaccine. TCRdb reprocessed the RT-PCR reads with MiXCR, giving one entry per CDR3 protein. The sample consists of about 570,000 distinct CDR3 sequences, roughly 12% of them appearing once. Germline lookup yields CDR1 LGHNA and CDR2 YSLEER. The CDR3 covers 15 residues. The V and J ends lost 4 bases and 1 base respectively, with 13 bases between them. In addition, the sample was reused for a study of T cells expressing NK-cell markers. From that report: cDNA encoding TCR beta was synthesized via 5'RACE template switching incorporating UMIs. Beta-chain profiling covered CD3+CD56+NKG2C+, CD3+CD56+NKG2C- and CD3+CD56-NKG2C+ sorted subsets.

The J gene is TRBJ1-2, the V gene TRBV4-3, with unresolved D. This sample comprised PBMCs from blood, obtained on the day of vaccination. The sequence derives from a man aged 45-60 years who received an inactivated influenza vaccine. CDR3 bases: TGCGCCAGCAGCCGTACGGCCGCTCATAACTATGGCTACACCTTC. Amino acid sequence: CASSRTAAHNYGYTF.